The following is a TCR beta chain sequence with its context. Its antigen is not identified. Profiled with immunoSEQ multiplex PCR; TCRdb holds only in-frame clones, not every one. The table includes around 700,000 clones, 74% detected once. The record originates from a study of shared clonotypes between healthy human individuals. Study-level points and caveats: Clonotype sharing among donors was thought likely to change with sequencing depth.

This CDR3 is built from 15 residues. Germline values: CDR1 SGHRS, CDR2 YFSETQ. Trimming removed 0 bases from V and 0 bases from J, with 9 bases in between. All donors qualified as healthy HIV-negative adults and had experienced no recent acute infections or vaccinations. In the CD4+ fraction, cells were divided into CD45RA+ naive and CD45RA-negative memory subsets. The chain uses TRBV5-1 and TRBJ1-2; no definite D call. Material for sequencing was memory CD4+ T cells sorted from blood. Subset noted: CD45RA-negative fraction. This receptor was taken from a woman in her thirties in good health. CDR3 DNA sequence: TGCGCCAGCAGCTTGGCAGACACAGCTAACTATGGCTACACCTTC. Amino acid sequence: CASSLADTANYGYTF.